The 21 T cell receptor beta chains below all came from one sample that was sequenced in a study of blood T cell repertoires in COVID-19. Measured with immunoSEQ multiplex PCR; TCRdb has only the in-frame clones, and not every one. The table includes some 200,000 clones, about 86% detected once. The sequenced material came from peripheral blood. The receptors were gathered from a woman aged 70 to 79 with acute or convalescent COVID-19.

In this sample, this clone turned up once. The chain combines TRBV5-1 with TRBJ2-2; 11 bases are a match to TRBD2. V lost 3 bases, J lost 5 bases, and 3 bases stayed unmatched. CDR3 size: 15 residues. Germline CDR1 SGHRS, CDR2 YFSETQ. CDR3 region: CASSSLAGVTGELFF. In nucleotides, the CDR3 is TGCGCCAGCAGCTCACTAGCGGGAGTAACCGGGGAGCTGTTTTTT. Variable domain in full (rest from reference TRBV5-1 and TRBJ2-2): KAGVTQTPRYLIKTRGQQVTLSCSPISGHRSVSWYQQTPGQGLQFLFEYFSETQRNKGNFPGRFSGRQFSNSRSEMNVSTLELGDSALYLCASSSLAGVTGELFFGEGSRLTVL.

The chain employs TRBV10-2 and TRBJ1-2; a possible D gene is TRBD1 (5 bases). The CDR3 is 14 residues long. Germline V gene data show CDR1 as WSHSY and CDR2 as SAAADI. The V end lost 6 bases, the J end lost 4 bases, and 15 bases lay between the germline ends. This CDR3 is CASRGGEVAYGYTF. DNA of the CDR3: TGCGCCAGCAGGGGGGGGGAAGTAGCCTATGGCTACACCTTC.

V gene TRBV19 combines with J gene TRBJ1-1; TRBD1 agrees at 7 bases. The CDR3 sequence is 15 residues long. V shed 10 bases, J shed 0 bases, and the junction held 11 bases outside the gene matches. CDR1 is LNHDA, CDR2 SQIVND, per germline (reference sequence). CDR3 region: CATAESGQLNTEAFF. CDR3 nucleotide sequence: TGTGCCACCGCCGAATCGGGACAGTTGAACACTGAAGCTTTCTTT. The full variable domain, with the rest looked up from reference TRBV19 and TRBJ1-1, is DGGITQSPKYLFRKEGQNVTLSCEQNLNHDAMYWYRQDPGQGLRLIYYSQIVNDFQKGDIAEGYSVSREKKESFPLTVTSAQKNPTAFYLCATAESGQLNTEAFFGQGTRLTVV.

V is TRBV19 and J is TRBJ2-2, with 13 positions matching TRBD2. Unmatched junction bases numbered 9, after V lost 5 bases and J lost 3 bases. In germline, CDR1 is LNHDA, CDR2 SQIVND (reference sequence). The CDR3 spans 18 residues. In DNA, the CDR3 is TGTGCCAGTAGTTCCCCAGGACTAGCGGGAGCTCACACCGGGGAGCTGTTTTTT. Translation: CASSSPGLAGAHTGELFF.

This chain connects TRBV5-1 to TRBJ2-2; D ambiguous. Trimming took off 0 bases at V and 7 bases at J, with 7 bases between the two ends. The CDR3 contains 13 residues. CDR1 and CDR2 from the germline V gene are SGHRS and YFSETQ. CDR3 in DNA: TGCGCCAGCAGCTTGGATCGCGGCGGGGAGCTGTTTTTT. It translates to CASSLDRGGELFF.

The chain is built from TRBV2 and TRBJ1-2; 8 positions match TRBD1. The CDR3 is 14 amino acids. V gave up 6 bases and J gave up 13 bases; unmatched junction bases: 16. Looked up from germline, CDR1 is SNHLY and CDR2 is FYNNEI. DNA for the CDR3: TGTGCCAGCAGGGAGAGGGGACAGGAGAGGGGTATCACCTTC. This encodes CASRERGQERGITF.

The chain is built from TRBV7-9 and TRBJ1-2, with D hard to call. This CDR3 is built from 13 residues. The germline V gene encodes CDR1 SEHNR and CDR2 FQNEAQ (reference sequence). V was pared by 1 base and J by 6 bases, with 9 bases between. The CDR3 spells CASSLGQSDGYTF. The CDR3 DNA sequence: TGTGCCAGCAGCTTAGGCCAGAGCGATGGCTACACCTTC.

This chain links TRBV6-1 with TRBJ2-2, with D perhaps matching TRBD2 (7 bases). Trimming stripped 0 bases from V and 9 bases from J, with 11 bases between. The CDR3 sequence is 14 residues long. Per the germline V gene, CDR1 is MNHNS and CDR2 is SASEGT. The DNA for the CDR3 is TGTGCCAGCAGTGAAGCGGGGGGGCCTTGGGAGCTGTTTTTT. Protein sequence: CASSEAGGPWELFF.

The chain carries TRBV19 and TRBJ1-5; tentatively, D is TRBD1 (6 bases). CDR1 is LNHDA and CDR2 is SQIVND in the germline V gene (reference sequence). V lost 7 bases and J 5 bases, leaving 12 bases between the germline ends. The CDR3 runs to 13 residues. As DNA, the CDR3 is TGTGCCAGTAAAGACAGGCCAGATCAGCCCCAGCATTTT. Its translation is CASKDRPDQPQHF.

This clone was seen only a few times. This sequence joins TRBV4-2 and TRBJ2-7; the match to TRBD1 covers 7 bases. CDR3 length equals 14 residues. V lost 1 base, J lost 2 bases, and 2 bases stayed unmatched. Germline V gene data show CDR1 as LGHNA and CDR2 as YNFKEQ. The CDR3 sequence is CASSQGQGAYEQYF. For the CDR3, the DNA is TGTGCCAGCAGCCAAGGTCAGGGGGCCTACGAGCAGTACTTC.

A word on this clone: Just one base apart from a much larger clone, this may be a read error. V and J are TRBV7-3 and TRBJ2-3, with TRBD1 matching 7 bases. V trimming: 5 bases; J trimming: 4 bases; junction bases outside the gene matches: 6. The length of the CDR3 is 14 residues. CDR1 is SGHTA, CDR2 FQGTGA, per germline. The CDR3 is CASSDRAGPDTQYF. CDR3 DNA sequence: TGTGCCAGCAGCGACAGGGCCGGGCCAGATACGCAGTATTTT.

The CDR3 sequence: CASRDSGTNEQFF. CDR3 sequence (DNA): TGTGCCAGCAGAGATTCAGGAACGAATGAGCAGTTCTTC. The chain is built from TRBV5-4 and TRBJ2-1; D uncertain. CDR1 and CDR2 from the germline V gene are SGHNT and YYREEE (reference sequence). V lost 5 bases and J 7 bases, leaving 13 bases between the germline ends. This CDR3 region has 13 residues.

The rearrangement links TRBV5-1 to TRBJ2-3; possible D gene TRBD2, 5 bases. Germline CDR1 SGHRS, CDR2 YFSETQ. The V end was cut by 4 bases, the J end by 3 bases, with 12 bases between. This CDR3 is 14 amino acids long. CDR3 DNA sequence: TGCGCCAGCAGCCTAACCCCGGGGACAGATACGCAGTATTTT. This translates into CASSLTPGTDTQYF.

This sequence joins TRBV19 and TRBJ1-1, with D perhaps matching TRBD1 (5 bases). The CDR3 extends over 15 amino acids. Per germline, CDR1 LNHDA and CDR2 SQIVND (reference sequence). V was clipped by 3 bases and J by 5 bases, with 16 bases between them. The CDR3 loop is CASSMEGRGRTEAFF. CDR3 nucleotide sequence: TGTGCCAGTAGTATGGAGGGAAGGGGCAGGACTGAAGCTTTCTTT.

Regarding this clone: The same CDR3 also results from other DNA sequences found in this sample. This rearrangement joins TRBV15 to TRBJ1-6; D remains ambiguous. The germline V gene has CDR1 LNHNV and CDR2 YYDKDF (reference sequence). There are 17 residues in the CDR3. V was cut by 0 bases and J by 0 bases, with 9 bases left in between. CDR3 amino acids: CATSRDRGSSYNSPLHF. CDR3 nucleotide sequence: TGTGCCACCAGCAGAGATCGAGGGAGCTCCTATAATTCACCCCTCCACTTT.

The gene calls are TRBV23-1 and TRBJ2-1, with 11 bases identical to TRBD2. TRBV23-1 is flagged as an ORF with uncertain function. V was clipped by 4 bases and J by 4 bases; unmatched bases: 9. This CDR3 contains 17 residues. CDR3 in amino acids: CASSRATSGAHYNEQFF. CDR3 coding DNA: TGCGCCAGCAGTCGCGCGACTAGCGGGGCCCATTACAATGAGCAGTTCTTC.

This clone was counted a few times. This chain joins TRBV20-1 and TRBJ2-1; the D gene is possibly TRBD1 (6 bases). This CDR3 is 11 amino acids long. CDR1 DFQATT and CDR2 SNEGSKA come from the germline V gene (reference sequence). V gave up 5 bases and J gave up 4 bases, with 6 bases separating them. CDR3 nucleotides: TGCAGTGCTCAGGGGTACAATGAGCAGTTCTTC. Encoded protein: CSAQGYNEQFF.

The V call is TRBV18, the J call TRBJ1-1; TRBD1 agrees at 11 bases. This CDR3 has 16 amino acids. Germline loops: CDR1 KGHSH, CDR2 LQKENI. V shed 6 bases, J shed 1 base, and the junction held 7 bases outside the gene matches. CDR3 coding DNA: TGTGCCAGCTCCCAGAGGACAGGGGGCAGGAACACTGAAGCTTTCTTT. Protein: CASSQRTGGRNTEAFF.

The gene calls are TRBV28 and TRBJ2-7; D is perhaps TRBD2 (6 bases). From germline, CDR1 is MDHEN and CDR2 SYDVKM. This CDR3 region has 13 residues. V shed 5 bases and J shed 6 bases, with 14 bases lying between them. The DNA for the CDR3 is TGTGCCAGCAGTCCGGGACGGAGGGTCGAGCAGTACTTC. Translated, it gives CASSPGRRVEQYF.

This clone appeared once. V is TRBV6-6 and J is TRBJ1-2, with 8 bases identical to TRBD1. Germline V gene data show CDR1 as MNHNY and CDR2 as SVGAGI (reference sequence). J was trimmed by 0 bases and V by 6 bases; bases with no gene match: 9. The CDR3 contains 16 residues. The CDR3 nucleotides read TGTGCCAGCAGCTTCTTGACAGGGGCAGCTAACTATGGCTACACCTTC. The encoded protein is CASSFLTGAANYGYTF.

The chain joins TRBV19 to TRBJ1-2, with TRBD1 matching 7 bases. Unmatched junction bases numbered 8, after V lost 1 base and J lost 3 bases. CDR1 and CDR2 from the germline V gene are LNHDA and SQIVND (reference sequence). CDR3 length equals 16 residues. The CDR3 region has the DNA TGTGCCAGTAGTATAGCGAGGGGGCGGCGCGACTATGGCTACACCTTC. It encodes CASSIARGRRDYGYTF.